A selection of T cell receptor beta chains follows, all from one sample in a study of blood T cell repertoires in COVID-19. The method was immunoSEQ multiplex PCR; TCRdb's version includes in-frame clones alone and lacks a portion of them. The data contain 150,000 to 190,000 clones, about 85% of them seen just once; the ten biggest clones take up around 8%. Sequenced sample: peripheral blood. Every receptor here comes from an older woman with COVID-19, enrolled during active disease. CDR3s include the opening cysteine and the closing phenylalanine or tryptophan. Fields, in order: clone size, V gene, D gene, J gene, CDR3 protein, CDR3 DNA. D genes are given only for firm matches. Not every row has a clone size; where given, it reads once, few, many or a size class.

clone_size: once
v_call: TRBV27
d_call: NA
j_call: TRBJ1-1
cdr3_aa: CASSLVQGTEAFF
cdr3_nt: TGTGCCAGCAGCCTTGTCCAGGGAACTGAAGCTTTCTTT

clone_size: NA
v_call: TRBV5-1
d_call: NA
j_call: TRBJ1-2
cdr3_aa: CASGPRDYGYTF
cdr3_nt: TGCGCCAGCGGCCCTCGGGACTATGGCTACACCTTC

clone_size: few
v_call: TRBV27
d_call: NA
j_call: TRBJ2-2
cdr3_aa: CASTPLNTGELFF
cdr3_nt: TGTGCCAGCACTCCCCTTAACACCGGGGAGCTGTTTTTT

clone_size: NA
v_call: TRBV7-3
d_call: NA
j_call: TRBJ2-3
cdr3_aa: CASSSLSDTQYF
cdr3_nt: TGTGCCAGCAGCTCCCTCTCCGATACGCAGTATTTT

clone_size: NA
v_call: TRBV7-8
d_call: TRBD1
j_call: TRBJ1-2
cdr3_aa: CASSSQRGQSYGYTF
cdr3_nt: TGTGCCAGCAGCTCACAACGGGGACAGTCGTATGGCTACACCTTC

clone_size: NA
v_call: TRBV18
d_call: TRBD1
j_call: TRBJ1-1
cdr3_aa: CASSPLTGGETEAFF
cdr3_nt: TGTGCCAGCTCACCTTTGACAGGGGGAGAAACTGAAGCTTTCTTT

clone_size: few
v_call: TRBV19
d_call: TRBD1
j_call: TRBJ2-7
cdr3_aa: CASNSPRDSGSEQYF
cdr3_nt: TGTGCCAGTAACTCACCTCGGGACAGTGGAAGCGAGCAGTACTTC

clone_size: NA
v_call: TRBV7-6
d_call: NA
j_call: TRBJ1-2
cdr3_aa: CASSLSGTRRDYGYTF
cdr3_nt: TGTGCCAGCAGCTTAAGTGGAACCCGGCGGGATTATGGCTACACCTTC

clone_size: NA
v_call: TRBV6-5
d_call: NA
j_call: TRBJ1-3
cdr3_aa: CASSYTGQSSGNTIYF
cdr3_nt: TGTGCCAGCAGTTATACAGGACAGAGCTCTGGAAACACCATATATTTT

clone_size: NA
v_call: TRBV2
d_call: TRBD1
j_call: TRBJ1-2
cdr3_aa: CASRVNLRGDGYTF
cdr3_nt: TGTGCCAGCAGAGTAAACCTCAGGGGGGATGGCTACACCTTC

clone_size: NA
v_call: TRBV29-1
d_call: TRBD1
j_call: TRBJ1-2
cdr3_aa: CSVRQGYGYTF
cdr3_nt: TGCAGCGTTCGACAGGGATATGGCTACACCTTC

clone_size: NA
v_call: TRBV11-2
d_call: TRBD1
j_call: TRBJ1-1
cdr3_aa: CASSLTGGRRGTEAFF
cdr3_nt: TGTGCCAGCAGCCTTACAGGGGGCAGGCGGGGCACTGAAGCTTTCTTT

clone_size: NA
v_call: TRBV19
d_call: TRBD1
j_call: TRBJ1-4
cdr3_aa: CASGTGRGEKLFF
cdr3_nt: TGTGCCAGCGGGACAGGCAGGGGTGAAAAACTGTTTTTT

clone_size: NA
v_call: TRBV6-5
d_call: TRBD1
j_call: TRBJ1-1
cdr3_aa: CASRRTGLANTEAFF
cdr3_nt: TGTGCCAGCAGGCGGACAGGATTGGCAAACACTGAAGCTTTCTTT

clone_size: once
v_call: TRBV7-8
d_call: TRBD2
j_call: TRBJ2-7
cdr3_aa: CASSDSLAGVSYEQYF
cdr3_nt: TGTGCCAGCTCAGACTCGCTAGCGGGAGTATCTTACGAGCAGTACTTC

clone_size: NA
v_call: TRBV27
d_call: TRBD1
j_call: TRBJ1-5
cdr3_aa: CASSLRDSSEAQHF
cdr3_nt: TGTGCCAGCAGTTTGAGGGACAGCTCTGAGGCCCAGCATTTT

clone_size: NA
v_call: TRBV5-6
d_call: NA
j_call: TRBJ1-1
cdr3_aa: CASSLSLNTEAFF
cdr3_nt: TGTGCCAGCAGCTTATCTCTTAACACTGAAGCTTTCTTT

clone_size: NA
v_call: TRBV12-3/TRBV12-4
d_call: NA
j_call: TRBJ2-1
cdr3_aa: CASSFDGRRQFF
cdr3_nt: TGTGCCAGCAGTTTTGATGGGCGCAGGCAGTTCTTC

clone_size: NA
v_call: TRBV5-1
d_call: NA
j_call: TRBJ2-1
cdr3_aa: CASTLGGILYNEQFF
cdr3_nt: TGCGCCAGCACCCTTGGGGGGATCCTCTACAATGAGCAGTTCTTC

clone_size: NA
v_call: TRBV19
d_call: NA
j_call: TRBJ1-4
cdr3_aa: CATAPERTNEKLFF
cdr3_nt: TGTGCCACCGCACCCGAGCGTACTAATGAAAAACTGTTTTTT

clone_size: NA
v_call: TRBV3-1/TRBV3-2
d_call: TRBD1
j_call: TRBJ1-6
cdr3_aa: CASSQGTGVKNSPLHF
cdr3_nt: TGTGCCAGCAGCCAGGGGACAGGGGTGAAGAATTCACCCCTCCACTTT

clone_size: NA
v_call: TRBV3-1/TRBV3-2
d_call: NA
j_call: TRBJ1-6
cdr3_aa: CASSQDRRISPLHF
cdr3_nt: TGTGCCAGCAGCCAGGACAGAAGAATATCACCCCTCCACTTT

clone_size: once
v_call: TRBV6-5
d_call: TRBD1
j_call: TRBJ1-2
cdr3_aa: CASSWDRERGYTF
cdr3_nt: TGTGCCAGCAGTTGGGACAGGGAAAGGGGCTACACCTTC

clone_size: few
v_call: TRBV5-1
d_call: TRBD2
j_call: TRBJ2-1
cdr3_aa: CASSLVAGGGEQFF
cdr3_nt: TGCGCCAGCAGCTTGGTAGCGGGAGGGGGTGAGCAGTTCTTC

clone_size: NA
v_call: TRBV11-2
d_call: NA
j_call: TRBJ1-2
cdr3_aa: CASSSSRGARWYGYTF
cdr3_nt: TGTGCCAGCAGCTCCTCACGGGGGGCGCGATGGTATGGCTACACCTTC

clone_size: NA
v_call: TRBV5-4
d_call: NA
j_call: TRBJ2-7
cdr3_aa: CASSLDGGSSYEQYF
cdr3_nt: TGTGCCAGCAGCTTGGATGGCGGTTCCTCCTACGAGCAGTACTTC

clone_size: NA
v_call: TRBV30
d_call: NA
j_call: TRBJ1-5
cdr3_aa: CAWNTGGQVNQPQHF
cdr3_nt: TGTGCCTGGAACACGGGGGGCCAGGTCAATCAACCCCAGCATTTT

clone_size: NA
v_call: TRBV6-6
d_call: TRBD2
j_call: TRBJ2-7
cdr3_aa: CASSYERDAAEQYF
cdr3_nt: TGTGCCAGCAGTTACGAGCGGGACGCGGCCGAGCAGTACTTC

clone_size: NA
v_call: TRBV5-6
d_call: NA
j_call: TRBJ1-1
cdr3_aa: CASSLGATNTEAFF
cdr3_nt: TGTGCCAGCAGCTTGGGCGCAACCAACACTGAAGCTTTCTTT